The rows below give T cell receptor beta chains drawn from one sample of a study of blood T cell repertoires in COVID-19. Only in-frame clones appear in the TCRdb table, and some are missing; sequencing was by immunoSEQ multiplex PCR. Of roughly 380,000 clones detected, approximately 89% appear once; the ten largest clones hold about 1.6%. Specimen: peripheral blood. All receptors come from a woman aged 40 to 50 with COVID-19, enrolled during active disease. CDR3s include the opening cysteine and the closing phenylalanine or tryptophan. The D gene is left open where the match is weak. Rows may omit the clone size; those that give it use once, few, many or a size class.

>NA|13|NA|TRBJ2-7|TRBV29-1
TGCAGCGTTGAGAGTTGGCGGACTCGGGAGCAGTACTTC
CSVESWRTREQYF
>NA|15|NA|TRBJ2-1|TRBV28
TGTGCCAGCAGTCCCGACAGCCGATCCTACAATGAGCAGTTCTTC
CASSPDSRSYNEQFF
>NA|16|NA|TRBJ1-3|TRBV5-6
TGTGCCAGCAGCTTGGGACAATCCTTCTCTGGAAACACCATATATTTT
CASSLGQSFSGNTIYF
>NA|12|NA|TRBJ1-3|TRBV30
TGTGCCTGGAGACAGGTTGGAAACACCATATATTTT
CAWRQVGNTIYF
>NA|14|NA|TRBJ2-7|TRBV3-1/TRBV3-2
TGTGCCAGCAGCCAAGTCCAGGGGGGCCACGAGCAGTACTTC
CASSQVQGGHEQYF
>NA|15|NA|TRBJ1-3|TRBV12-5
TGTGCTAGTGGCCCAGGGGTTACTTCTGGAAACACCATATATTTT
CASGPGVTSGNTIYF
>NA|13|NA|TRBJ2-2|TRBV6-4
TGTGCCAGCAGCGGGGGGAACACCGGGGAGCTGTTTTTT
CASSGGNTGELFF
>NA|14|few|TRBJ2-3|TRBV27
TGTGCCAGCAGTTTTCGGGGTATCACAGATACGCAGTATTTT
CASSFRGITDTQYF
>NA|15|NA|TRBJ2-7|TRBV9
TGTGCCAGCAGCCCTCTACAGGGTCTTTGGTCCGAGCAGTACTTC
CASSPLQGLWSEQYF
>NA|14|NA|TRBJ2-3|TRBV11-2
TGTGCCAGCAGCTTACAGCGGAACACAGATACGCAGTATTTT
CASSLQRNTDTQYF
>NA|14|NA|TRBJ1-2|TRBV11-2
TGTGCCAGCAGCTTAGCGGGTCGCTTCTATGGCTACACCTTC
CASSLAGRFYGYTF
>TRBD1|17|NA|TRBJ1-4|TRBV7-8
TGTGCCAGCAGCTTCCGGACAGGGGGCGCTTCCTACGAAAAACTGTTTTTT
CASSFRTGGASYEKLFF
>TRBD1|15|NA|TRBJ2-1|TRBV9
TGTGCCAGCAGCGCTGGAGGACAGGGGTACAATGAGCAGTTCTTC
CASSAGGQGYNEQFF
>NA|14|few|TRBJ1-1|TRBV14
TGTGCCAGCAGCCAAGTCACGGGGGTCACTGAAGCTTTCTTT
CASSQVTGVTEAFF
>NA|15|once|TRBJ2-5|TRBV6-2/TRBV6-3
TGTGCCAGCAGTTACTCTAAACTTCTCCAAGAGACCCAGTACTTC
CASSYSKLLQETQYF
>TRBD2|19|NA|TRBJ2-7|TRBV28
TGTGCCAGCAGTTTTGGGGGGCTAGCGGGATTTTTTGGCTCCTACGAGCAGTACTTC
CASSFGGLAGFFGSYEQYF
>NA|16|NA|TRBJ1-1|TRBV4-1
TGCGCCAGCAGCCAAGTTCATACAGGGAGGAACACTGAAGCTTTCTTT
CASSQVHTGRNTEAFF
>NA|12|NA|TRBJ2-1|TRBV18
TGTGCCAGCTCACCGGACAGCAATGAGCAGTTCTTC
CASSPDSNEQFF
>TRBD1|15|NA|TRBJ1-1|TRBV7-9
TGTGCCAGCAAAACAGACAGGGGGGCGAACACTGAAGCTTTCTTT
CASKTDRGANTEAFF
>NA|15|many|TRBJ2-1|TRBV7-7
TGTGCTAGCAGCCTCGACAAAACAACCTACAATGAGCAGTTCTTC
CASSLDKTTYNEQFF
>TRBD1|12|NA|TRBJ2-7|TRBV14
TGTGCCAGCAGCCCCTCACAGGGGGAGCAGTACTTC
CASSPSQGEQYF
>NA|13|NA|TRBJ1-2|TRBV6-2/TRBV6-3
TGTGCCAGCAGTTACTTCGTTCTCTATGGCTACACCTTC
CASSYFVLYGYTF
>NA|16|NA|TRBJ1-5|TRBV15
TGTGCCACCAGCAGAGATCTTGCCCCGCGAAATCAGCCCCAGCATTTT
CATSRDLAPRNQPQHF